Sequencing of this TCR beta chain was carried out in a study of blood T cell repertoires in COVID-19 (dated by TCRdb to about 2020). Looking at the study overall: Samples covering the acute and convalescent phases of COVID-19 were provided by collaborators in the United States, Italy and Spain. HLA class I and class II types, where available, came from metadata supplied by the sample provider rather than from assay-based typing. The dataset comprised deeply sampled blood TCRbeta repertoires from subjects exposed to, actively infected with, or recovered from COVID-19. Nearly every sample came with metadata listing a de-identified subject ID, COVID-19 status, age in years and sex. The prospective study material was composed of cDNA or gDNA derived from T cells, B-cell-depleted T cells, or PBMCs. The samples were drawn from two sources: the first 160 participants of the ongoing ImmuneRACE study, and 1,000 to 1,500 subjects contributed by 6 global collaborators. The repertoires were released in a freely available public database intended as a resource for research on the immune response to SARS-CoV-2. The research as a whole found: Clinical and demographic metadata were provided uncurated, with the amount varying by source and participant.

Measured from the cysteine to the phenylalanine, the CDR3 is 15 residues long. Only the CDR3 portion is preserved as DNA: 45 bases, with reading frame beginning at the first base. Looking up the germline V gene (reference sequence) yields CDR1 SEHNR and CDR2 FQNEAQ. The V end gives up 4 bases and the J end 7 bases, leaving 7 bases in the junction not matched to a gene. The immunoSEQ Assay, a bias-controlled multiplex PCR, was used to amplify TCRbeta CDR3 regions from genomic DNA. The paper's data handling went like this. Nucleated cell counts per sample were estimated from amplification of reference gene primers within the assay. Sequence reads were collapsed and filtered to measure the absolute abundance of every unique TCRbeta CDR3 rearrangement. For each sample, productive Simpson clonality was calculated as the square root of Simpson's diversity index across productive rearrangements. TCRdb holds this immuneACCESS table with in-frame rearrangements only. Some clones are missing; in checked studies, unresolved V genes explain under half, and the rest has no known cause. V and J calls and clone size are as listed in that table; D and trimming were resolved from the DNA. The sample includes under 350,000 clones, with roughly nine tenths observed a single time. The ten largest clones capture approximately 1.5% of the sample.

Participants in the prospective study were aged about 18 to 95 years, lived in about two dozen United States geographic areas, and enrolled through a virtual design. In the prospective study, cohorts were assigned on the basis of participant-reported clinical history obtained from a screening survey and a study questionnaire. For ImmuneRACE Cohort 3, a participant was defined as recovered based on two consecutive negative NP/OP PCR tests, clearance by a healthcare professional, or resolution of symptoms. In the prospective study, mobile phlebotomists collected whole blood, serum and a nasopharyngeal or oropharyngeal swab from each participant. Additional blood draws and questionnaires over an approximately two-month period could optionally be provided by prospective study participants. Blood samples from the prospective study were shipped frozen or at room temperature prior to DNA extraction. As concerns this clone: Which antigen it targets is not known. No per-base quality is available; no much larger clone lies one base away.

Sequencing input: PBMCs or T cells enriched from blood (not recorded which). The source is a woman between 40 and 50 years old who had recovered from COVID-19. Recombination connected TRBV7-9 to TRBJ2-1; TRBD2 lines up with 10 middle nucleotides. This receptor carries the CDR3 CASSSLAGVSNEQFF. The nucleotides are TGTGCCAGCAGCTCGCTAGCGGGAGTATCGAATGAGCAGTTCTTC.